This T cell receptor beta chain was identified during a study of cytomegalovirus exposure and HLA in healthy donors (dated by TCRdb to 2016 to 2017). Notes on the research overall: According to an earlier analysis of 587 of the donors, roughly 180 million T cells yielded over 90 million unique TCR beta sequences and about 300 Gb of sequence data. Of the 300 to 400 genotyped donors, over 70% fell in the genetic ancestry cluster associated with self-reported Caucasian donors. Around 330 gigabases of sequencing data and roughly 81 million unique TCR sequences made up an early release that covered some 640 HLA-typed donors. Rather than drawing on any new phenotypic data, the later analysis identified candidate immune exposures from TCR beta sequences and the way those sequences occurred across donors. Because of strong linkage in the cohort, roughly 5 DR-DQ haplotypes were treated as single units for association and clustering. To predict cytomegalovirus infection status, the study combined high-throughput TCR immunosequencing, statistical association of individual TCRs with disease status, and machine learning. A later genetic analysis used genome-wide SNP genotypes for about 65% of the roughly 700 donors, treating that subset as a discovery cohort. The study was designed to test whether signatures of past pathogen exposure could be identified by cataloging public T cell receptors. Besides the first cohort of approximately 670 subjects, a separate validation cohort made up of roughly 120 different subjects was used. The study profiled the T cell repertoires of under 700 subjects by immunosequencing and related them to cytomegalovirus serostatus. The number of donors typed differed by locus, with 629-630 for A, B, C, DRB1 and DQB1, about 500 for DQA1, some 570 for DPA1, and some 470 for DPB1. Donor age, sex, ethnicity and CMV serostatus were compiled alongside the repertoire data. All discovery cohort repertoires had been generated using a single sequencing platform. On average, around 200,000 unique TCR beta nucleotide sequences were sequenced per donor among 350 to 400 genotyped donors of the cohort, with 15% to 20% of those sequences being non-productive. A later analysis re-examined previously published TCR beta repertoires from around 670 donors and added high-resolution HLA genotyping to investigate patterns of TCR occurrence. To decide whether each TCR beta V gene segment behaved as functional or pseudogenic, an earlier analysis of 587 of the donors relied on high-throughput TCR beta sequencing. Both class I and class II loci were covered by HLA typing, at four-digit resolution. Broader findings and caveats from the paper: It was suggested by the authors that the approach could potentially be generalized to other disease states and immunological phenotypes. According to a later analysis, TCR association rates differed among HLA loci, with DRB1 alleles showing the most associated TCRs and HLA-C alleles showing the fewest. Correlated functional status among segregating V segments might reflect linkage disequilibrium, but an unknown experimental factor could not be ruled out. A later analysis associated some 17,000 TCR beta sequences with specific HLA alleles at a false discovery rate of 0.05. In a later analysis, HLA-associated TCR beta chains were found to be more clonally expanded and to have lower generation probabilities than equally common non-associated chains. Only TCR beta chains were sequenced in this cohort, and the absence of alpha or paired-chain data limited detectable features. Sequencing depth was assumed to be roughly uniform across donors in the presence/absence analyses, though that assumption may not hold. The study listed 150 to 200 TCR beta chains as associated with cytomegalovirus. V-gene and J-gene trimming of TCR beta chains was associated with a missense DCLRE1C variant in a later genetic analysis, and the association was replicated in an independent cohort. The classifier was reported to diagnose cytomegalovirus status with high specificity and sensitivity in both the original cohort and the validation cohort. In vitro tests confirmed that a few of the cytomegalovirus-associated TCR beta chains recognize cytomegalovirus antigens. Most TCR sequences were observed very rarely across donors, whereas some public TCRs were present in many individuals. When HLA alleles, especially DR and DQ, strongly co-occurred, attributing TCR associations to individual alleles was difficult. For the cohort, immune exposure information was limited to CMV serostatus. A further reported finding was that TCR beta sequences accurately predicted the HLA-A and HLA-B alleles for most subjects in the first cohort. A cluster of highly shared sequence variants was judged likely to be a technical artifact of the sequencing pipeline. A later analysis found that most CMV-associated TCR beta chains appeared HLA-restricted, with HLA associations seemingly driven largely by CMV exposure. An earlier analysis of 587 of the donors showed that most TCR beta V segments appeared in productive rearrangements either about 90% or about 30% of the time, which broadly matched IMGT annotations. A later genetic analysis reported fewer N-insertions in productive TCRs among donors in an Asian-associated ancestry cluster than the roughly 700-donor mean. In a later analysis, several top co-occurrence clusters were reported to appear linked to parvovirus B19, influenza, CMV and Epstein-Barr virus. Because counts were too low, about 18 rarely observed V segments, including chromosome 9 orphons, were left out of the earlier analysis of a few hundred of the donors. Some IMGT-functional V segments, including TRBV6-2 and TRBV6-3, could not be told apart with the 87-base-pair reads, so those segments were excluded. Because HLA typing was missing for some donors at each locus, association tests included only the typed subset.

Receptors were amplified or captured by the immunoSEQ multiplex PCR assay. The multiplex PCR relied on a mix of 60 forward primers for TCR Vbeta segments and 13 reverse primers for TCR Jbeta segments. The CDR3 region of rearranged TCR beta genes was amplified from genomic DNA with a multiplex PCR assay. Amplified TCR beta libraries were sequenced as 87-base-pair reads on the Illumina HiSeq System. The study's processing was this. In a later analysis, some 80 million unique TCR beta chains were counted across the approximately 670 repertoires, and approximately 11 million of these chains were shared by at least two donors. To remove PCR and sequencing errors, raw reads were error-corrected and collapsed into unique sequences using a nearest-neighbor algorithm that merged closely related sequences. V, D and J gene segments were assigned by aligning CDR3 sequences to IMGT reference sequences. For a sequence to be retained, a match of at least six nucleotides was required to both a V gene segment and a J gene segment. Rearrangements were classified as productive when the CDR3 lacked stop codons and remained in frame with V and J, and all other rearrangements were classified as non-productive. Following IMGT convention, CDR3 was defined as the stretch from the second conserved V-encoded cysteine to the conserved J-encoded phenylalanine. The earlier analysis of some 550 of the donors excluded any sequence lacking an unambiguous match to a single V gene segment. An earlier analysis of 587 of the donors called V segments functional above 56.7% productive rearrangements and segregating when the between-donor standard deviation exceeded 5%. To diagnose cytomegalovirus status from the catalog of TCR beta chain sequences, a statistical classification framework was built. V and J gene assignment, in a later analysis, came from comparing TCR nucleotide sequences with IMGT/GENE-DB human TR gene sequences. In a later analysis, CDR3 sequences and most-parsimonious VDJ recombination scenarios were assigned using the TCRdist pipeline. In a later analysis, each TCR beta chain was defined by its CDR3 amino acid sequence together with its V-gene family, and reads without a unique V-gene family were excluded. In a later analysis, approximately 590 highly shared, low-generation-probability nucleotide sequences were removed to address suspected cross-contamination and a sequencing artifact. In a later analysis, a clonal expansion index was calculated for each public chain from normalized within-repertoire ranks of inferred template counts. In a later analysis, generation probabilities were computed using a VDJ recombination model fitted to out-of-frame rearrangements, and the results were checked against IGoR. A later analysis scored TCR-TCR, TCR-HLA and TCR-CMV co-occurrence with hypergeometric tests, applying a repertoire-size bias correction to TCR pairs. In a later analysis, false discovery rates were estimated by permuting HLA or CMV assignments 20 times. In a later analysis, co-occurring TCRs were grouped using DBSCAN, and TCRdist sequence similarity was added for clustering within HLA-allele-positive subsets. Co-occurrence clustering excluded repertoires with fewer than 30,000 or more than 120,000 public chains, plus five with anomalous nucleotide sharing. TCRdb re-hosts the immuneACCESS table, in-frame sequences only. Its copies lack some clones; in the studies checked, an unresolved V gene accounts for under half of them, and the cause for the rest is not known. For V, J and clone size, that table is used; D and trimming come from the DNA. This sample has about 140,000 clones in its table, and roughly 80% of those were observed once. The ten largest make up around 7% of the sample.

In total, approximately 690 healthy bone marrow donors made up the cohort. All cohort members were sampled while nominally healthy, although unrecorded immune exposures were likely present. The donor tested CMV seropositive, placing the donor among the 250 to 300 seropositive members of the cohort. A peripheral blood sample was provided by each donor, and peripheral blood mononuclear cells were used for TCR beta sequencing. Genomic DNA extraction from the blood cell samples was performed with the Qiagen DNeasy Blood Extraction Kit. Clipping removes 4 bases from V and 2 bases from J, with 5 as the unmatched junction base count. CDR1 and CDR2, looked up from the germline V gene, are SGHVS and FQNEAQ. From cysteine to phenylalanine, the CDR3 is 15 amino acids long. Of all the DNA, just the CDR3 is kept, 45 bases in frame from base 1. On this clone itself: There is no known antigen for this receptor. No quality values exist for individual bases; no much larger clone is one base distant.

The sequence is built from TRBV7-8 and TRBJ2-7; 10 bases in between match TRBD1. This receptor was obtained from a man aged 35-49 years in good health and CMV-seropositive. The sequencing input was PBMCs. The sequence in DNA is TGTGCCAGCAGCTCCGCCGGGACAGGGGCCTACGAGCAGTACTTC. The translation is CASSSAGTGAYEQYF.